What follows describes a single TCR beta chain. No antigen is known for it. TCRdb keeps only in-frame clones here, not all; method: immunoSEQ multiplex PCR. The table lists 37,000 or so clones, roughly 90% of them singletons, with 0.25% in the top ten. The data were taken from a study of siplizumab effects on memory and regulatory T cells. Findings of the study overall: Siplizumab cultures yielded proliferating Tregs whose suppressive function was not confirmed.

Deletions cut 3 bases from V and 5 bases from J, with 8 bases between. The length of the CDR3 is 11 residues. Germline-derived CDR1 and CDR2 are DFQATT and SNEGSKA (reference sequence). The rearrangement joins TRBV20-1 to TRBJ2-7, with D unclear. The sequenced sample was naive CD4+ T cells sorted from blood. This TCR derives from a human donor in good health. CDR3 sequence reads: CSARISDEQYF. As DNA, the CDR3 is TGCAGTGCTAGGATCAGCGACGAGCAGTACTTC.